These T cell receptor beta chains were read from a single sample in a study of T cells in pancreatic ductal adenocarcinoma. Sequencing was performed with immunoSEQ multiplex PCR; in TCRdb, only in-frame clones are kept and a portion is missing. Here the sample spans about 29,000 clones, around 90% being singletons. Sequenced: PBMCs. The source is a human donor with pancreatic ductal adenocarcinoma. The CDR3 runs from the conserved cysteine through the conserved F or W. The order of the fields is V gene, J gene, D gene, CDR3 protein. The D gene is left open where the match is weak.

TRBV18	TRBJ1-4	.	CASSPMGKLFF
TRBV29-1	TRBJ1-1	.	CSVEARTHKFF
TRBV19	TRBJ2-5	.	CASSRVKETQYF
TRBV4-3	.	.	CASSQASQWTLVGSEQYF
TRBV2	TRBJ2-7	TRBD2	CASTTSGSYEQYF
TRBV7-2	TRBJ1-4	TRBD1	CASSFAGGNEKLFF
TRBV18	TRBJ2-3	.	CASSPPTARGDTQYF
TRBV19	TRBJ2-7	.	CASSLIVGGEQYF
TRBV29-1	TRBJ1-4	.	CSVEGAQGRKLFF
TRBV28	TRBJ2-7	TRBD1	CASSFIGVDRVSYEQYF
TRBV28	TRBJ2-1	.	CASSPLEGGGNTKSSYNEQFF
TRBV7-9	TRBJ2-1	TRBD2	CASSYSGRAGSYNEQFF